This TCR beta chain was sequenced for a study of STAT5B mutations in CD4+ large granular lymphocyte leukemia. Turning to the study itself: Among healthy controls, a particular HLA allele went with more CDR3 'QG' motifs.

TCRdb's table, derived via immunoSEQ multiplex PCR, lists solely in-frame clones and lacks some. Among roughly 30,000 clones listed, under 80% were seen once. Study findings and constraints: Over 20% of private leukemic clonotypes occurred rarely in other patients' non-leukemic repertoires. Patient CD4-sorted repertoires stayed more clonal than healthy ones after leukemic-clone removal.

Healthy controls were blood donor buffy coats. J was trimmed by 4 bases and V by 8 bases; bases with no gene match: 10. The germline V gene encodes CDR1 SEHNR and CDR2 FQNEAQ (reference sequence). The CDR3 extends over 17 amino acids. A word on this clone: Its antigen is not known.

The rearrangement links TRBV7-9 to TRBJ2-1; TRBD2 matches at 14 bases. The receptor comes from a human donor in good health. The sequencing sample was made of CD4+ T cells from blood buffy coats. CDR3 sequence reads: CASRRPRLAGGYNEQFF. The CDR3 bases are TGTGCCAGCCGACGCCCCCGACTAGCGGGAGGGTACAATGAGCAGTTCTTC.